These T cell receptor beta chains were read from a single sample in a study of cytomegalovirus exposure and HLA in healthy donors. Here immunoSEQ multiplex PCR was the method, and the copy in TCRdb shows in-frame clones only, minus some. Of under 350,000 clones listed, 65% to 90% are singletons. The sequenced sample was PBMCs. The receptors stem from a woman younger than 30 in good health and CMV-seronegative. CDR3s include the opening cysteine and the closing phenylalanine or tryptophan. D genes are given only for firm matches. Expanded clones are given a class, and other clones once, few, many or no size at all.

TRBD1,TRBJ1-1,.,TRBV4-1,TGCGCCAGCAGCCTAGGACGCACCCGGGACAGGGGGCAAGGGAACACTGAAGCTTTCTTT,CASSLGRTRDRGQGNTEAFF
.,TRBJ1-2,few,TRBV5-4,TGTGCCAGCAGCTTGGGACAAGACTATGGCTACACCTTC,CASSLGQDYGYTF
TRBD1,TRBJ1-1,.,TRBV27,TGTGCCAGCAGTCCGTGGGACAGGGAAACTGAAGCTTTCTTT,CASSPWDRETEAFF
.,TRBJ1-4,.,TRBV11-2,TGTGCCAGCAGCGGCGGTTCCAGAGAAAAACTGTTTTTT,CASSGGSREKLFF
TRBD1,TRBJ2-6,.,TRBV9,TGTGCCAGCAGAACTAAGACAGGGGCTGGGGCCAACGTCCTGACTTTC,CASRTKTGAGANVLTF
TRBD1,TRBJ1-4,.,TRBV15,TGTGCCACCAGCTCAGGGGGCCAGGGGAGCGAAAAACTGTTTTTT,CATSSGGQGSEKLFF
.,TRBJ2-7,few,TRBV4-3,TGCGCCAGCAGCTTTTCTCGTGACGGAGGCTACGAGCAGTACTTC,CASSFSRDGGYEQYF
.,TRBJ2-5,.,TRBV5-1,TGCGCCAGCAGCCCCGTCCCTACGGGACAAGAGACCCAGTACTTC,CASSPVPTGQETQYF
.,TRBJ1-6,.,TRBV19,TGTGCCAGTAGTACCGAGTGGACGGGAAATTCACCCCTCCACTTT,CASSTEWTGNSPLHF
.,TRBJ2-7,.,TRBV11-2,TGTGCCAGCAGCTCTGTTCGGCAGTACTTC,CASSSVRQYF
.,TRBJ2-1,.,TRBV5-4,TGTGCCAGCAGTTCGCAGTACAATGAGCAGTTCTTC,CASSSQYNEQFF
.,TRBJ1-2,.,TRBV28,TGTGCCAGCAGTTTGGAGGGGTATGGCTACACCTTC,CASSLEGYGYTF
TRBD1,TRBJ2-7,few,TRBV6-5,TGTGCCAGCAGTTACCGGACAGGGGGCGAGCAGTACTTC,CASSYRTGGEQYF
.,TRBJ1-6,once,TRBV6-4,TGTGCCAGCAGTGACGGGTATGGGACACTCTTTTTCCCCCTAGGATCACCCCTCCACTTT,CASSDGYGTLFFPLGSPLHF
TRBD1,TRBJ1-1,few,TRBV7-2,TGTGCCAGCAGCTGGGACAGGGTGAACACTGAAGCTTTCTTT,CASSWDRVNTEAFF
TRBD1,TRBJ2-7,once,TRBV28,TGTGCCAGCAGTCCCCTAGGGACAGTATACTTC,CASSPLGTVYF
TRBD1,TRBJ1-4,.,TRBV30,TGTGCCTGGAGTCGCCCGTCTCCTGGACAGGGCGGGAATGAAAAACTGTTTTTT,CAWSRPSPGQGGNEKLFF
.,TRBJ1-1,.,TRBV10-3,TGTGCCATCAGTGAAGGGGTCGGGGGCACTGAAGCTTTCTTT,CAISEGVGGTEAFF
.,TRBJ1-1,.,TRBV7-9,TGTGCCAGCATTGGGGCTACGAACACTGAAGCTTTCTTT,CASIGATNTEAFF
TRBD1,TRBJ2-3,.,TRBV14,TGTGCCAGCAGCCAACTAGGACAGGGCGGGGATACGCAGTATTTT,CASSQLGQGGDTQYF
.,TRBJ1-1,.,TRBV25-1,TGTGCCAGCAGTGAAATATGGCCCTACACTGAAGCTTTCTTT,CASSEIWPYTEAFF
TRBD1,TRBJ1-4,.,TRBV5-6,TGTGCCAGCAGCCATCAAGACAGGGCCGCAACTAATGAAAAACTGTTTTTT,CASSHQDRAATNEKLFF
TRBD2,TRBJ2-5,.,TRBV6-5,TGTGCCAGCAGTTTACTAGCGGGGGGCCAAGAGACCCAGTACTTC,CASSLLAGGQETQYF
.,TRBJ2-7,.,TRBV7-8,TGTGCCAGCAGCTTGGAGGGTTTCGGGCGCTCCTACGAGCAGTACTTC,CASSLEGFGRSYEQYF
TRBD2,TRBJ2-1,.,TRBV4-1,TGCGCCAGCAGCCAAGATCGAACACGGGGGGCCTACAATGAGCAGTTCTTC,CASSQDRTRGAYNEQFF
TRBD2,TRBJ2-7,.,TRBV4-2,TGTGCCAGCAGCCTGTTACTAGCGGGAGGGAACGAGCAGTACTTC,CASSLLLAGGNEQYF
.,TRBJ2-3,.,TRBV5-1,TGCGCCAGCCAAGGAACTAGCCCAGATACGCAGTATTTT,CASQGTSPDTQYF
.,TRBJ1-2,.,TRBV4-3,TGCGCCAGCAGCCAAGATCGGGGGTATGGCTACACCTTC,CASSQDRGYGYTF
.,TRBJ2-2,.,TRBV2,TGTGCCAGCAGCGCAGCGGATACAAGTCTGTCCGGGGAGCTGTTTTTT,CASSAADTSLSGELFF
.,TRBJ1-1,few,TRBV5-6,TGTGCCAGTACCGGACAGCTCGAAGCTTTCTTT,CASTGQLEAFF
TRBD1,TRBJ1-3,.,TRBV4-3,TGCGCCAGCAGCCGCTCGGGACAGGGTGGAAACACCATATATTTT,CASSRSGQGGNTIYF
TRBD1,TRBJ1-1,.,TRBV9,TGTGCCAGCAGACCGGACAGGGGAACTGAAGCTTTCTTT,CASRPDRGTEAFF
.,TRBJ1-2,.,TRBV30,TGTGCCTGGAGGAGACCGTTCAGGTCCTCCGATGGCTACACCTTC,CAWRRPFRSSDGYTF
.,TRBJ2-3,.,TRBV13,TGTGCCAGCAGCTTAATAAGGAGGACAGGGAGGGCAGATACGCAGTATTTT,CASSLIRRTGRADTQYF
.,TRBJ2-7,.,TRBV10-2,TGCGCCAGCAGTTCCGGCAGGAAGCACCACGAGCAGTACTTC,CASSSGRKHHEQYF
.,TRBJ2-2,many,TRBV6-4,TGTGCCAGCAGTGACTCAAGTGAGACCGGGGAGCTGTTTTTT,CASSDSSETGELFF
.,TRBJ1-1,.,TRBV9,TGTGCCAGCAGCCCCGTGGGGGCAGTTGACACTGAAGCTTTCTTT,CASSPVGAVDTEAFF
.,TRBJ2-1,.,TRBV7-9,TGTGCCAGCAGCTTACTAGCCGATGAGCAGTTCTTC,CASSLLADEQFF
.,TRBJ2-5,.,TRBV6-5,TGTGCCTCTACAGAGGAGGGAAGGGGTGAGACCCAGTACTTC,CASTEEGRGETQYF
.,TRBJ1-2,once,TRBV4-1,TGCGCCAGCAGCCTCCCTTATTGGGGCAGGGATGGCTACACCTTC,CASSLPYWGRDGYTF
TRBD1,TRBJ1-1,.,TRBV30,TGTGCCTGGGTCACTAATAGGGGGCTTAGCACTGAAGCTTTCTTT,CAWVTNRGLSTEAFF
TRBD2,TRBJ2-5,.,TRBV28,TGTGCCAGCACCCGTCCGGGACTAGCGGGGGAAGAGACCCAGTACTTC,CASTRPGLAGEETQYF
TRBD1,TRBJ1-2,.,TRBV13,TGTGCCAGCAGCATGGAGGACAGGTCTAACTATGGCTACACCTTC,CASSMEDRSNYGYTF
.,TRBJ2-1,.,TRBV15,TGTGCCACCAGCAGTGTACACCCCGCAGGGCTCGGAATTAAGCAGTTCTTC,CATSSVHPAGLGIKQFF
.,TRBJ1-2,.,TRBV7-2,TGTGCCAGCACTCCTCGGGCAGGGGTCTATGGCTACACCTTC,CASTPRAGVYGYTF
.,TRBJ1-2,.,TRBV5-8,TGTGCCAGCAGCTTATACAGAAACTATGGCTACACCTTC,CASSLYRNYGYTF
TRBD1,TRBJ1-2,.,TRBV6-5,TGTGCCAGCAGTGTACAGGGGTTTGGCTACACCTTC,CASSVQGFGYTF
TRBD1,TRBJ1-4,.,TRBV6-5,TGTGCCAGCAGTTACTCAGGACAGGGACGAAAACTGTTTTTT,CASSYSGQGRKLFF
.,TRBJ2-2,few,TRBV6-5,TGTGCCAGCGGTTCAGGGGTGGAGCTGTTTTTT,CASGSGVELFF
.,TRBJ1-2,.,TRBV30,TGTGCCTGGAGTGAACAGGGCCTAAGCTACACCTTC,CAWSEQGLSYTF
.,TRBJ2-7,.,TRBV4-1,TGCGCCAGCAGCCAACGCGACAGCTACGAGCAGTACTTC,CASSQRDSYEQYF
TRBD1,TRBJ1-2,.,TRBV18,TGTGCCAGCTCACCACCCGGACAGGGGTTAGGCTACACCTTC,CASSPPGQGLGYTF
TRBD1,TRBJ2-3,once,TRBV6-1,TGTGCCAGCAGCCCGACAGGGGAATACACAGATACGCAGTATTTT,CASSPTGEYTDTQYF